This passage covers 6 T cell receptor beta chains from one sample sequenced in a study of human T cells and chemical hapten exposure (dated by TCRdb to the early 2020s). Read against the paper, the sample's time point label means: patch test 1, 2 weeks after DPC sensitization. Taken with the paper, the label for treatment or condition translates to: therapeutic diphenylcyclopropenone sensitization with weekly scalp DPC. The method was RACE. Sequencing relied on a NextSeq 500. Starting from the raw public reads, TCRdb applied fastp trimming at Q25, assembled clones with MiXCR and retained in-frame beta chains. Merged by CDR3 protein, the rows form single entries marked with the most common genes and DNA. A total of about 380,000 distinct CDR3 sequences appear in this sample, roughly 4.8% of them only once. The ten most abundant clones make up approximately 2.3% of the sample. The sequencing used whole blood, collected in connection with sensitization to the hapten diphenylcyclopropenone (DPC). The source of these receptors is a woman aged 45 to 65 with alopecia areata. Some clones in this sample may be carry-over from other donors' samples.

The table lists this clonotype with a few counts. The chain links TRBV30 to TRBJ1-5; 8 bases fit TRBD1. The CDR3 totals 13 residues. J lost 8 bases, V lost 4 bases, and 7 bases had no gene match. In germline, CDR1 is GTSNPN, CDR2 SVGIG (reference sequence). CDR3 nucleotides: TGTGCCTGGAACAGTGGACAGGGTAAGCCCCAGCATTTT. This sequence encodes CAWNSGQGKPQHF.

There are many counts of this clonotype. The gene calls are TRBV5-4 and TRBJ2-7; 9 bases are shared with TRBD2. This CDR3 region has 14 residues. V dropped 4 bases and J dropped 7; count of bases not matched to a gene: 9. Germline V gene data show CDR1 as SGHNT and CDR2 as YYREEE (reference sequence). CDR3 sequence (DNA): TGTGCCAGCAGCCTGGGACTAGCACTTGAAGAGCAGTACTTC. Its protein is CASSLGLALEEQYF.

This clonotype was recorded at least ten times. This chain uses TRBV7-9 with TRBJ1-4, with D possibly matching TRBD1 (5 bases). V was shortened by 5 bases and J by 3 bases, with 10 bases between the two germline ends. The CDR3 consists of 14 residues. Germline V CDR1 and CDR2: SEHNR, FQNEAQ (reference sequence). The CDR3: CASSPGQPNEKLFF. In DNA, the CDR3 is TGTGCCAGCAGCCCAGGGCAGCCTAATGAAAAACTGTTTTTT.

This clonotype was picked up many times. The chain recombines TRBV7-9 with TRBJ2-7; possible D gene TRBD2, 5 bases. V lost 3 bases to trimming and J lost 0 bases, with 12 bases between them. Germline CDR1 SEHNR, CDR2 FQNEAQ (reference sequence). This CDR3 contains 15 residues. CDR3 sequence reads: CASSFRTGSSYEQYF. In DNA, the CDR3 is TGTGCCAGCAGCTTTAGGACGGGAAGCTCCTACGAGCAGTACTTC.

This clonotype was seen repeatedly, ten times or more. V gene TRBV12-3 or TRBV12-4 combines with J gene TRBJ1-2, with a possible D match to TRBD1 (5 bases). Between the trimmed V and J ends, which lost 6 bases and 7 bases, there was a span of 15 bases. The CDR3 is 13 residues long. The CDR3 loop is CASSPGSGVGYTF. CDR3 DNA sequence: TGTGCCAGCAGCCCAGGATCGGGGGTTGGCTACACCTTC.

The chain is built from TRBV7-9 and TRBJ2-1; TRBD1 agrees at 10 bases. V shed 4 bases, J shed 8 bases, and the junction held 14 bases outside the gene matches. In germline, CDR1 is SEHNR, CDR2 FQNEAQ (reference sequence). The CDR3 spans 17 residues. DNA of the CDR3: TGTGCCAGCAGCTCCCCCCCGGGACAGGGGTTGTTCCATGAGCAGTTCTTC. Translated: CASSSPPGQGLFHEQFF.